This entry concerns a single TCR beta chain. No antigen is known for it. The data stem from a study of somatic mutations in cytotoxic T cells in rheumatoid arthritis. The overall study: Flow sorting yielded some V beta antibody-stained T-cell populations at nearly 100% purity, among them V beta1+ cells sequenced for TCRB.

Notes on the study in general: Clonality of CD8+ T cells, which was compared between rheumatoid arthritis patients and age-matched healthy controls, did not differ significantly.

Trimming took 1 base from V and 6 from J, leaving 13 bases between them. This CDR3 has 14 amino acids. Germline CDR1 reads MGHRA; CDR2 reads YSYEKL. Libraries were prepared by immunoSEQ multiplex PCR; TCRdb keeps only in-frame clonotypes and omits some of them. The profile shows approximately 20,000 clones, approximately 80% of them singletons. Specimen: CD8+ T cells sorted from blood. The chain recombines TRBV4-1 with TRBJ2-7, with TRBD2 as a possible D gene (6 bases). This receptor was identified in a woman aged 50 to 60 in good health. The CDR3 loop reads CASSQGGTSREQYF. The CDR3, as DNA: TGCGCCAGCAGCCAAGGCGGGACCTCACGCGAGCAGTACTTC.